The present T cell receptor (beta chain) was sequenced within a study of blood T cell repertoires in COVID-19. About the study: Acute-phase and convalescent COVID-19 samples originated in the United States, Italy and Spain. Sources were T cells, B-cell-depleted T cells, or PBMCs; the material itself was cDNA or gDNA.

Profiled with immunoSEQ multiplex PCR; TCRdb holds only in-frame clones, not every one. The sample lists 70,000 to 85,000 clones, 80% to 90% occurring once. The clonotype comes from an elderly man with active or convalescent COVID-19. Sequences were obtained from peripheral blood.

CDR3 DNA: TGTGCCACCAGTGATTTGGGACTAGCGGGGGAAAACAATGAGCAGTTCTTC. Translated: CATSDLGLAGENNEQFF. The chain uses TRBV24-1 and TRBJ2-1; 13 positions match TRBD2. This CDR3 comprises 17 residues. CDR1 is KGHDR, CDR2 SFDVKD, per germline. V lost 0 bases to trimming and J lost 5 bases; unmatched junction nucleotides: 3.